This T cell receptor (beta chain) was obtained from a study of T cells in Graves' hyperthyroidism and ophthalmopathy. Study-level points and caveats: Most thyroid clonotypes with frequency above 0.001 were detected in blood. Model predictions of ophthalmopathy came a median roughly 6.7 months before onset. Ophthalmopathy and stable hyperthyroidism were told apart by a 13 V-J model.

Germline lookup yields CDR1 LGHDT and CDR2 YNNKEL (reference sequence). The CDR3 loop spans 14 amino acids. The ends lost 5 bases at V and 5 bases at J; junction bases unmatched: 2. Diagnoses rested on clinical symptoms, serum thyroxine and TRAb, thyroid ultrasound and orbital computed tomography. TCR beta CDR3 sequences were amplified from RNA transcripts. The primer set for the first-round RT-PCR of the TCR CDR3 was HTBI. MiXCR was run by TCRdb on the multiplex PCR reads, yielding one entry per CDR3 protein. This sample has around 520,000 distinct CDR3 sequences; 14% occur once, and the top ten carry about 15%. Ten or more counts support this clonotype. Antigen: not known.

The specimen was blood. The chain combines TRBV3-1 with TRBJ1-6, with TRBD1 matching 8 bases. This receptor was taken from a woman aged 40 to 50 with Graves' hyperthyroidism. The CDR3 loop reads CASSWGQDNSPLHF. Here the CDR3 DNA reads TGTGCCAGCAGCTGGGGACAGGATAATTCACCCCTCCACTTT.